This entry concerns a single T cell receptor (beta chain). The CDR3 runs 14 residues. Trimming removed 0 bases from V and 0 bases from J, with 4 bases in between. Germline CDR1 is MNHEY and CDR2 is SVGAGI. Time point denoted: blood 2 weeks post-SBRT. Regarding treatment: 15 Gy SBRT to primary tumor, nephrectomy 4 weeks later. Sequenced by immunoSEQ multiplex PCR; TCRdb stores in-frame clones only, minus some. Altogether 150,000 or so clones are present, about 91% being singletons, with the ten largest covering under 15%. The entry originates in a study of radiation and T cells in renal cell carcinoma. Background on the study: Nephrectomy followed 15 Gy stereotactic body radiation by 4 weeks.

The chain is built from TRBV6-5 and TRBJ2-3; the D is unclear. Sequencing used blood, obtained from a patient whose treatment included radiotherapy and nephrectomy. This TCR was recovered from a woman between 45 and 65 years old with renal cell carcinoma. CDR3 loop: CASSYSYSTDTQYF. CDR3 bases: TGTGCCAGCAGTTACTCGTACAGCACAGATACGCAGTATTTT.